This T cell receptor (beta chain) was obtained from a study of blood T cell repertoires in COVID-19 (dated by TCRdb to the early 2020s). Turning to the overall study: The collaborator samples originated in the United States, Italy and Spain and spanned the acute and convalescent phases of COVID-19. The prospective study material was composed of cDNA or gDNA derived from T cells, B-cell-depleted T cells, or PBMCs. The dataset comprised deeply sampled blood TCRbeta repertoires from subjects exposed to, actively infected with, or recovered from COVID-19. The repertoires were made available in a free public database intended to serve as a resource for research on the immune response to SARS-CoV-2. Samples came from the ongoing ImmuneRACE study (first 160 participants) plus 1,254 subjects from 6 global collaborators. Nearly every sample came with metadata listing a de-identified subject ID, COVID-19 status, age in years and sex. Where available, HLA class I and class II types were obtained from metadata supplied by the sample provider rather than from assay-based typing. Broad study findings and their caveats: The amount of clinical and demographic metadata varied by source and participant and was provided uncurated.

As for this clone: The antigen it recognizes is unknown. No much larger clonotype is one base removed from it; base qualities were not supplied.

The CDR3 runs 15 residues from the cysteine to the phenylalanine. Only the CDR3 DNA stays, 45 bases, in frame from base 1. Collaborating institutions collected whole blood in K2EDTA tubes following their own protocols. For TCRbeta analysis, collaborators shipped samples in one of three forms: frozen whole blood, isolated PBMCs, or DNA extracted from either of those sample types. TCRbeta CDR3 regions were amplified from genomic DNA using the immunoSEQ Assay, a bias-controlled multiplex PCR. The authors processed their data as follows. The number of nucleated cells in each sample was estimated from the amplification of reference gene primers within the assay. Sequence reads were collapsed and filtered to measure the absolute abundance of every unique TCRbeta CDR3 rearrangement. For each sample, productive Simpson clonality was calculated as the square root of Simpson's diversity index across productive rearrangements. TCRdb obtained this table from immuneACCESS and retained in-frame rearrangements with V and J assigned. These tables miss some clones; where compared with another copy, unresolved V genes account for less than half of the shortfall, and the remainder is unexplained. From that table come the V and J calls and clone size; the DNA was used to work out D and trimming. In this sample the table shows fewer than 80,000 clones, roughly 86% of which occur a single time. The ten largest clones represent 20% to 25% of the sample.

Sequences were obtained from peripheral blood. The clonotype was recovered from a woman between 50 and 59 years old with active or convalescent COVID-19. The sequence links TRBV7-5 to TRBJ1-1; whether TRBD1, the table's D call, matches the DNA was not checked. TRBV7-5 is a known pseudogene. The CDR3 reads CVSIPGGRRDTEAFF. The bases are TGTGTCAGTATCCCAGGGGGGAGGCGTGATACTGAAGCTTTCTTT.